This note documents a single T cell receptor (beta chain) sequence. Antigen unknown. Staining for CD45RO/CCR7/CD25/CD127/CD95/CD27 allowed sorting of CD4+ naive, central memory, regulatory and stem cell-like memory cells. Sorting produced populations that all topped 98% purity. The sample comes from a study of beta chain features in type 1 diabetes. Study-level results: People with Type 1 diabetes carried modestly yet significantly shorter TCRB CDR3s in all four CD4+ subsets.

What was sequenced were expressed TCRB transcripts, since all of the isolated RNA had been reverse transcribed. The repertoire was sequenced with immunoSEQ multiplex PCR; TCRdb's copy has only in-frame clones and lacks some. This sample yields 300,000 to 450,000 clones, of which around 13% are seen a single time; 0.017% belongs to the top ten. The CDR3 is 14 residues long. Germline CDR1 and CDR2: MDHEN and SYDVKM. The V end lost 6 bases, the J end lost 0 bases, and 11 bases lay between the germline ends. The chain couples TRBV28 to TRBJ1-2; a possible D gene is TRBD1 (5 bases). This sequence originates from a man younger than 35 in good health. The sample was naive CD4+ T cells from blood. The CDR3 DNA reads TGTGCCAGCAGGACGGCAGGGACTAACTATGGCTACACCTTC. As protein: CASRTAGTNYGYTF.